This entry concerns a single TCR beta chain. As yet, its antigen is unknown. These data come from a study of cytomegalovirus exposure and HLA in healthy donors. Study at large: Samples from HLA-typed donors yielded 65 million to 90 million unique TCRs in an early data release. Researchers found that roughly 81% of 350 to 500 genotyped donors fell within the Caucasian-associated ancestry cluster. Study-wide results and caveats: The study put under 200 TCR beta chains on its list as cytomegalovirus-associated.

V was cut by 0 bases and J by 0 bases, with 10 bases left in between. This CDR3 comprises 16 residues. Germline V gene data show CDR1 as SGHRS and CDR2 as YFSETQ. PCR involved 60 Vbeta and 13 Jbeta primers. TCRdb's table, derived via immunoSEQ multiplex PCR, lists solely in-frame clones and lacks some. The sample yields about 190,000 clones, around 82% seen once. Material for sequencing was PBMCs. The TCR comes from a woman under 40 in good health and CMV-seropositive. The chain carries TRBV5-1 and TRBJ2-1; D remains unclear. The CDR3 nucleotides are TGCGCCAGCAGCTTGGCCCTACCAAGCTCCTACAATGAGCAGTTCTTC. Translation: CASSLALPSSYNEQFF.